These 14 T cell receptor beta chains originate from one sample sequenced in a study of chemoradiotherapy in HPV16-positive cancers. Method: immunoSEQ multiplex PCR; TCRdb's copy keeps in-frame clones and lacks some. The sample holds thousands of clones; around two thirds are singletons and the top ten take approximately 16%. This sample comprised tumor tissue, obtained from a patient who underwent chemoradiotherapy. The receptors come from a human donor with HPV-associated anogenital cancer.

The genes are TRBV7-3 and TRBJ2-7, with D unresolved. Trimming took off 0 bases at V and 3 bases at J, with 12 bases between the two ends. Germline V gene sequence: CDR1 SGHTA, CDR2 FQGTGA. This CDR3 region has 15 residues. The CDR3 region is CASSLTSPGLYEQYF. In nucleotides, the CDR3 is TGTGCCAGCAGCTTAACTTCGCCAGGCCTCTACGAGCAGTACTTC.

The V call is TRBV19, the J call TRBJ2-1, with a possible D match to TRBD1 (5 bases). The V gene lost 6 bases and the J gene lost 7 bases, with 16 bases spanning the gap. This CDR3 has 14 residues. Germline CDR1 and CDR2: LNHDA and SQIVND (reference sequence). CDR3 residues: CASSPGIGKNEQFF. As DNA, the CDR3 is TGTGCCAGTAGCCCAGGGATTGGCAAGAATGAGCAGTTCTTC.

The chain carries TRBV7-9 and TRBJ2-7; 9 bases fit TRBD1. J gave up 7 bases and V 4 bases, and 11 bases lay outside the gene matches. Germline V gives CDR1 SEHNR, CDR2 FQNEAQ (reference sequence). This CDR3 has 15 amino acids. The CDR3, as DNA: TGTGCCAGCAGCTCGACAGGGGGTATCGTAAGGGAGCAGTACTTC. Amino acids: CASSSTGGIVREQYF.

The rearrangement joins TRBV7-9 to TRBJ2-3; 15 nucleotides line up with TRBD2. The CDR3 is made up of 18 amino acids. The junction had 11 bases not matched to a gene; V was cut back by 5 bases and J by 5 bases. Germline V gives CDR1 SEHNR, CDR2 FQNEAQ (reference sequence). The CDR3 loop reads CASSPRTSGGAGIDTQYF. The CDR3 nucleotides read TGTGCCAGCAGCCCCCGGACTAGCGGGGGGGCCGGGATAGATACGCAGTATTTT.

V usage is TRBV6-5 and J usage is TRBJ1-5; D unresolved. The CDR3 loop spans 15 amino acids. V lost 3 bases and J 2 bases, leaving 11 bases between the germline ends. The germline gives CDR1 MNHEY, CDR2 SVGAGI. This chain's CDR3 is CASSYVGGGNQPQHF. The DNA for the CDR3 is TGTGCCAGCAGTTATGTCGGCGGAGGCAATCAGCCCCAGCATTTT.

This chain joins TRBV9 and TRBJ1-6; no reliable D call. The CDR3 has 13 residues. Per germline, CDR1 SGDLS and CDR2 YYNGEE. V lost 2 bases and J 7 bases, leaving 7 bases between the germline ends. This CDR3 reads CASSVKQNSPLHF. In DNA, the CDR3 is TGTGCCAGCAGCGTCAAACAGAATTCACCCCTCCACTTT.

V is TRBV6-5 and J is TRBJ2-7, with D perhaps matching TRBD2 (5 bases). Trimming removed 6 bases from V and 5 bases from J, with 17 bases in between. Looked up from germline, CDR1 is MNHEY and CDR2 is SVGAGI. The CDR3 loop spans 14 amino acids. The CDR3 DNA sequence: TGTGCCAGCAGGCCCGGGAACTCGCGAGACGAGCAGTACTTC. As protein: CASRPGNSRDEQYF.

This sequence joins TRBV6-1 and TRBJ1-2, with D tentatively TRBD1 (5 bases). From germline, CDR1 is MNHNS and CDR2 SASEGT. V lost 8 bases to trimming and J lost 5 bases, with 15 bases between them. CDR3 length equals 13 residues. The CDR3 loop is CASLGRAPYGYTF. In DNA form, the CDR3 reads TGTGCCAGCTTAGGCAGGGCCCCGTATGGCTACACCTTC.

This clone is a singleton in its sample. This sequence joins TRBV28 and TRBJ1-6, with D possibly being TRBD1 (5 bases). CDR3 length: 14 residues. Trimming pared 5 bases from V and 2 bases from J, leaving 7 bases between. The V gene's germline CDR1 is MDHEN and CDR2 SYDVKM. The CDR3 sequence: CASSGGPYNSPLHF. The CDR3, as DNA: TGTGCCAGCAGTGGGGGACCCTATAATTCACCCCTCCACTTT.

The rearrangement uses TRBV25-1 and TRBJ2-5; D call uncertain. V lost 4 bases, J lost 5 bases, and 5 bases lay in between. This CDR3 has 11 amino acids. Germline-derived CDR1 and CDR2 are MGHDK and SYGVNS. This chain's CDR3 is CASSVFETQYF. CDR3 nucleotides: TGTGCCAGCAGTGTTTTTGAGACCCAGTACTTC.

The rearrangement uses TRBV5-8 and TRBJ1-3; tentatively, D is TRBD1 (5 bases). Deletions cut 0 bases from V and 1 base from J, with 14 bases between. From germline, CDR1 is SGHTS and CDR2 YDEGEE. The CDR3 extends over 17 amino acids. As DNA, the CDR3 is TGTGCCAGCAGCTTGGATGACAGCAGCCTTTCTGGAAACACCATATATTTT. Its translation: CASSLDDSSLSGNTIYF.

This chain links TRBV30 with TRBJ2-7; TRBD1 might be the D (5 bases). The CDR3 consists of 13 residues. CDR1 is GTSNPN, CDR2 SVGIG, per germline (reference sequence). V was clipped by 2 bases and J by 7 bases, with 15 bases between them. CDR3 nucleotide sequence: TGTGCCTGGAGTAGGGGCAGCCTCGGAGAGCAGTACTTC. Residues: CAWSRGSLGEQYF. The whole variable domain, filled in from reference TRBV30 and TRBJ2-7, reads SQTIHQWPATLVQPVGSPLSLECTVEGTSNPNLYWYRQAAGRGLQLLFYSVGIGQISSEVPQNLSASRPQDRQFILSSKKLLLSDSGFYLCAWSRGSLGEQYFGPGTRLTVT.

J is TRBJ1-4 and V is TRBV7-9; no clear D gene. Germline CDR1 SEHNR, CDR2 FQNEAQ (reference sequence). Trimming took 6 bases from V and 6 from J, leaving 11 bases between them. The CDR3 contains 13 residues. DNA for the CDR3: TGTGCCAGCAGTTCCCGAGATGATGAAAAACTGTTTTTT. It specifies CASSSRDDEKLFF.

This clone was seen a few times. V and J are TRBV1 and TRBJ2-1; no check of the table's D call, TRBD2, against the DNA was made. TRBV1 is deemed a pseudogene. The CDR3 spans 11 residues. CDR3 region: CTSSQRVEQFF. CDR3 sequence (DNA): TGCACCAGCAGCCAGCGGGTTGAGCAGTTCTTC.